In its sample, the clone carrying this T cell receptor beta chain was seen once. V lost 3 bases to trimming and J lost 1 base; unmatched junction nucleotides: 5. This CDR3 is built from 16 residues. CDR1 is LGHDT and CDR2 is YNNKEL in the germline V gene (reference sequence). The sample comes from a study of blood T cell repertoires in COVID-19. Study-level information: Acute and convalescent COVID-19 specimens originated in the United States, Italy and Spain. T cells, B-cell-depleted T cells, or PBMCs provided the cDNA or gDNA that served as material.

Original methodology: Cell counts per sample came from amplifying reference gene primers. Sequencing was performed with immunoSEQ multiplex PCR; in TCRdb, only in-frame clones are kept and a portion is missing. From that table come the V and J calls and clone size; the DNA was used to work out D and trimming. The sample carries some 130,000 clones, 88% recorded once. The chain links TRBV3-1 (or the pseudogene TRBV3-2) to TRBJ2-4; 8 nucleotides match TRBD2. The sequencing input was peripheral blood. The sequence was obtained from a man aged 70-80 years with active COVID-19. The CDR3 DNA reads as TGTGCCAGCAGCCAGCGCGGCGGGGGGGCCAAAAACATTCAGTACTTC. Encoded protein: CASSQRGGGAKNIQYF.